The 25 T cell receptor beta chains given below trace back to one sample, sequenced in a study of blood T cells in healthy people across ages. Primers used in a second PCR of roughly 6 to 12 cycles were a sample-barcoded 5' primer and a J-beta primer mix. From the 5' RACE reads, TCRdb called clonotypes with MiXCR, one entry per CDR3 protein. The sample consists of 910,000 or so distinct CDR3 sequences, about 53% of them appearing once. Sequenced sample: blood. The source of these receptors is a woman aged 55-70 years in good health.

The chain couples TRBV7-4 to TRBJ2-2; 8 nucleotides agree with TRBD1. V shed 6 bases and J 4 bases; nucleotides not matched to a gene: 7. The CDR3 contains 15 residues. CDR1 is SGHVT and CDR2 is SQSDAQ in the germline V gene. CDR3 protein: CASSQKQGATGELFF. CDR3 in DNA: TGTGCCAGCAGTCAAAAGCAGGGGGCCACCGGGGAGCTGTTTTTT.

The chain is built from TRBV20-1 and TRBJ1-2; the D gene is possibly TRBD1 (6 bases). The V gene lost 8 bases and the J gene lost 2 bases, with 21 bases spanning the gap. Per the germline V gene, CDR1 is DFQATT and CDR2 is SNEGSKA (reference sequence). The CDR3 has 15 amino acids. CDR3 bases: TGCAGTACCCGGAACCGTGGACAGATAAACTATGGCTACACCTTC. Residues: CSTRNRGQINYGYTF.

In its sample, this clonotype was seen many times. The genes are TRBV29-1 and TRBJ2-6, with D perhaps matching TRBD2 (5 bases). Trimming removed 7 bases from V and 1 base from J, with 8 bases in between. The CDR3 extends over 13 amino acids. CDR1 and CDR2 from the germline V gene are SQVTM and ANQGSEA. The CDR3: CSAGLSGANVLTF. CDR3 nucleotides: TGCAGCGCCGGACTGTCTGGGGCCAACGTCCTGACTTTC.

The chain employs TRBV20-1 and TRBJ1-1, with D uncertain. The CDR3 has 12 residues. Germline V gene lookup returns CDR1 DFQATT and CDR2 SNEGSKA (reference sequence). V dropped 5 bases and J dropped 0 bases, with 7 bases sitting between them. CDR3 sequence: CSASAMNTEAFF. CDR3 DNA sequence: TGCAGTGCTTCCGCGATGAACACTGAAGCTTTCTTT.

The chain carries TRBV18 and TRBJ1-2; the D gene is possibly TRBD1 (6 bases). The germline CDR1 and CDR2 sequences are KGHSH and LQKENI. The V end was cut by 4 bases, the J end by 1 base, with 10 bases between. This CDR3 comprises 14 residues. CDR3 bases: TGTGCCAGCTCACGAGGGGACAATAACTATGGCTACACCTTC. Amino acid sequence: CASSRGDNNYGYTF.

This sequence joins TRBV20-1 and TRBJ2-6, with D uncertain. Germline V lookup: CDR1 DFQATT, CDR2 SNEGSKA (reference sequence). This CDR3 is built from 19 residues. CDR3: CSAPKNIFARSSGANVLTF. As DNA, the CDR3 is TGCAGCGCCCCTAAAAATATTTTTGCCCGTTCCTCTGGGGCCAACGTCCTGACTTTC.

The chain links TRBV20-1 to TRBJ2-1, with D uncertain. Trimming took off 1 base at V and 4 bases at J, with 11 bases between the two ends. Looked up from germline, CDR1 is DFQATT and CDR2 is SNEGSKA (reference sequence). CDR3 length: 14 residues. This CDR3 reads CSARVGTEYNEQFF. The CDR3 nucleotides are TGCAGTGCTAGAGTGGGCACGGAATACAATGAGCAGTTCTTC.

The chain is built from TRBV20-1 and TRBJ2-4; the D is unclear. The J call may be faulty, since TRBJ2-7 better matches the DNA end. This CDR3 region has 16 residues. Germline V gene lookup returns CDR1 DFQATT and CDR2 SNEGSKA (reference sequence). As DNA, the CDR3 is TGCAGTGCCAGGAGTTCAGAACAGAGGCATTCCGTCGAGCAGTACTTC. Residues: CSARSSEQRHSVEQYF.

The rearrangement links TRBV12-3 or TRBV12-4 to TRBJ2-3; tentatively, D is TRBD2 (6 bases). Trimming pared 0 bases from V and 3 bases from J, leaving 10 bases between. The CDR3 is made up of 15 amino acids. CDR3 amino acids: CASSLAEGRTDTQYF. CDR3 DNA: TGTGCCAGCAGTTTAGCAGAGGGGAGGACAGATACGCAGTATTTT.

The genes are TRBV7-2 and TRBJ2-5; the D is unclear. The CDR3 is 13 amino acids. Germline V gene lookup returns CDR1 SGHTA and CDR2 FQGNSA. V lost 5 bases to trimming and J lost 4 bases, with 11 bases between them. In nucleotides, the CDR3 is TGTGCCAGCAGCCGCCCAAATGTAGAGACCCAGTACTTC. This translates into CASSRPNVETQYF.

The chain combines TRBV14 with TRBJ2-7; D uncertain. This CDR3 spans 13 amino acids. In germline, CDR1 is SGHDN, CDR2 FVKESK. V shed 0 bases and J shed 6 bases, with 9 bases lying between them. DNA for the CDR3: TGTGCCAGCAGCCAAGATTGGATCGGCGAGCAGTACTTC. It codes for CASSQDWIGEQYF.

The sample holds a few counts of this clonotype. V usage is TRBV7-2 and J usage is TRBJ2-7; D gene unclear. Germline V gives CDR1 SGHTA, CDR2 FQGNSA. This CDR3 has 17 residues. The V end was cut by 3 bases, the J end by 3 bases, with 21 bases between. The CDR3 DNA is TGTGCCAGCAGCTTTAGGTCAGCTTGGGAAACGAACTACGAGCAGTACTTC. Its protein is CASSFRSAWETNYEQYF.

This clonotype came up once. The rearrangement joins TRBV29-1 to TRBJ2-5; no clear D. Trimming took off 4 bases at V and 11 bases at J, with 20 bases between the two ends. The CDR3 consists of 13 residues. Germline CDR1 reads SQVTM; CDR2 reads ANQGSEA. DNA of the CDR3: TGCAGCGTTGCTAGTGTAACAGCCCACAAGCAGTACTTC. Encoded protein: CSVASVTAHKQYF. Looking up the rest from reference TRBV29-1 and TRBJ2-5 gives the full variable domain: SAVISQKPSRDICQRGTSLTIQCQVDSQVTMMFWYRQQPGQSLTLIATANQGSEATYESGFVIDKFPISRPNLTFSTLTVSNMSPEDSSIYLCSVASVTAHKQYFGPGTRLLVL.

This sequence joins TRBV7-9 and TRBJ2-3; 7 bases fit TRBD1. V was pared by 3 bases and J by 0 bases, with 6 bases of the junction left unmatched. Per germline, CDR1 SEHNR and CDR2 FQNEAQ (reference sequence). The CDR3 runs to 16 residues. Here the CDR3 reads CASSFRTGPSTDTQYF. The DNA for the CDR3 is TGTGCCAGCAGCTTTAGGACAGGACCTAGCACAGATACGCAGTATTTT.

V is TRBV5-1 and J is TRBJ2-4; 9 positions match TRBD1. The J call may be incorrect, as the DNA end agrees better with TRBJ2-7. In germline, CDR1 is SGHRS, CDR2 YFSETQ. The CDR3 sequence is 16 residues long. CDR3 amino acids: CASSLDPGTGQDEQYF. The CDR3 bases are TGCGCCAGCAGCTTGGACCCCGGGACAGGGCAAGACGAGCAGTACTTC.

In this sample, this clonotype turned up a few times. V is TRBV29-1 and J is TRBJ1-2, with unresolved D. With 3 bases removed from V and 2 bases from J, the gap between germline ends came to 7 bases. The CDR3 consists of 12 residues. Germline V lookup: CDR1 SQVTM, CDR2 ANQGSEA. This chain's CDR3 is CSVEAANYGYTF. DNA of the CDR3: TGCAGCGTTGAGGCAGCCAACTATGGCTACACCTTC.

The V and J genes are TRBV12-3 or TRBV12-4 and TRBJ2-2; tentative D call: TRBD1 (5 bases). This CDR3 has 13 residues. The V end was cut by 5 bases, the J end by 6 bases, with 10 bases between. The CDR3 reads CASSPQGSGELFF. The CDR3 DNA sequence: TGTGCCAGCAGTCCTCAGGGTTCCGGGGAGCTGTTTTTT.

The genes are TRBV9 and TRBJ2-7; D gene uncertain. Trimming left V 0 bases short and J 10 bases short, with 17 bases between. This CDR3 has 14 residues. Germline V CDR1 and CDR2: SGDLS, YYNGEE. This CDR3 is CASSVGSLQEIQYF. The CDR3 nucleotides read TGTGCCAGCAGCGTAGGATCACTTCAAGAGATCCAGTACTTC. The full variable domain, its missing parts supplied by reference TRBV9 and TRBJ2-7, is DSGVTQTPKHLITATGQRVTLRCSPRSGDLSVYWYQQSLDQGLQFLIQYYNGEERAKGNILERFSAQQFPDLHSELNLSSLELGDSALYFCASSVGSLQEIQYFGPGTRLTVT.

The CDR3 is CASSLHGQDTSTDTQYF. The CDR3 DNA is TGTGCCAGCAGCCTCCACGGACAGGACACTAGCACAGATACGCAGTATTTT. The chain couples TRBV3-1 to TRBJ2-3; 7 nucleotides agree with TRBD1. Germline lookup yields CDR1 LGHDT and CDR2 YNNKEL (reference sequence). The CDR3 sequence is 17 residues long. The trim removed 4 bases at V and 0 bases at J, leaving 10 bases unmatched.

V is TRBV29-1 and J is TRBJ2-2, with D possibly matching TRBD1 (5 bases). The CDR3 runs to 13 residues. The germline gives CDR1 SQVTM, CDR2 ANQGSEA. V was trimmed by 5 bases and J by 2 bases, leaving 9 bases between them. CDR3 DNA: TGCAGCGTTAACAGGAGAAACACCGGGGAGCTGTTTTTT. This encodes CSVNRRNTGELFF.

This clonotype was counted between two and nine times. The chain links TRBV7-9 to TRBJ2-5, with D uncertain. The germline V and J ends were trimmed by 5 bases and 4 bases, with 20 bases remaining between them. Per the germline V gene, CDR1 is SEHNR and CDR2 is FQNEAQ (reference sequence). The CDR3 runs to 16 residues. In nucleotides, the CDR3 is TGTGCCAGCAGCACACTTACCAGTTTTCGTGCAGAGACCCAGTACTTC. It is translated as CASSTLTSFRAETQYF.

This rearrangement joins TRBV9 to TRBJ1-6; D unresolved. Between the trimmed V and J ends, which lost 1 base and 6 bases, there was a span of 8 bases. CDR3 size: 14 residues. CDR1 is SGDLS, CDR2 YYNGEE, per germline. Written as DNA, the CDR3 is TGTGCCAGCAGCGTATCTCCGGCTAATTCACCCCTCCACTTT. Translated, it gives CASSVSPANSPLHF. Full variable domain (rest looked up from reference TRBV9 and TRBJ1-6): DSGVTQTPKHLITATGQRVTLRCSPRSGDLSVYWYQQSLDQGLQFLIQYYNGEERAKGNILERFSAQQFPDLHSELNLSSLELGDSALYFCASSVSPANSPLHFGNGTRLTVT.

The J gene is TRBJ2-2, the V gene TRBV20-1; D uncertain. CDR1 is DFQATT, CDR2 SNEGSKA, per germline (reference sequence). The CDR3 contains 14 residues. Trimming took off 3 bases at V and 4 bases at J, with 12 bases between the two ends. In DNA, the CDR3 is TGCAGTGCTAGTCGGGTACTTATCACCGGGGAGCTGTTTTTT. Translating gives CSASRVLITGELFF.

The chain recombines TRBV20-1 with TRBJ2-1; 7 nucleotides line up with TRBD2. Trimming cost V 6 bases and J 0 bases; bases outside gene matches: 11. The CDR3 totals 16 residues. Germline V gives CDR1 DFQATT, CDR2 SNEGSKA (reference sequence). As DNA, the CDR3 is TGCAGTGCGACTATAGCGGGCCACTCCTCCTACAATGAGCAGTTCTTC. This codes for CSATIAGHSSYNEQFF.

The chain couples TRBV5-1 to TRBJ1-5; D gene unclear. Germline loops: CDR1 SGHRS, CDR2 YFSETQ. The CDR3 is made up of 16 amino acids. V lost 0 bases, J lost 2 bases, and 12 bases lay in between. In DNA form, the CDR3 reads TGCGCCAGCAGCTTGGCCGGACCTGGGGGCAATCAGCCCCAGCATTTT. Protein product: CASSLAGPGGNQPQHF.